Here is one T cell receptor (beta chain) with its context. What it binds is unknown. This specimen comes from a study of human thymus T cells. Overall study findings and caveats: Overlap was high between thymic repertoires from unrelated individuals, as reported in related research.

The protocol was immunoSEQ multiplex PCR, while the TCRdb copy is restricted to in-frame clones and leaves out a portion. The table lists tens of thousands of clones, around 96% of them singletons. Resections from corrective heart surgery supplied the thymus tissue. Healthy Finnish infants having corrective surgery for congenital heart defects served as donors. The CDR3 loop spans 15 amino acids. J lost 4 bases, V lost 11 bases, and 13 bases had no gene match. The germline CDR1 and CDR2 sequences are PRHDT and FYEKMQ (reference sequence). The sequenced sample was thymus tissue. The origin of this receptor is a boy in the first two years of life with a congenital heart defect but otherwise immunologically healthy. The chain recombines TRBV13 with TRBJ2-2; TRBD1 matches 7 bases. The CDR3 DNA is TGTGCCTGCCCAAACCGGGACAGAGCCACCGGGGAGCTGTTTTTT. Translated, it gives CACPNRDRATGELFF.